This T cell receptor beta chain was found in a study of metastatic and nonmetastatic thyroid tumors. The overall study: Repertoires from malignant and benign thyroid patients were compared across blood and tumor or nodule tissue.

Thyroid surgery took place with no prior treatment in any patient. Unmatched junction bases numbered 2, after V lost 4 bases and J lost 6 bases. The CDR3 extends over 13 amino acids. The germline CDR1 and CDR2 sequences are SGHTA and FQGTGA. TCRdb re-called the PCR reads through MiXCR. The data contain some 6,600 clones, about a third of them singletons. The chain links TRBV7-3 to TRBJ2-2, with TRBD1 matching over 7 bases. This receptor was taken from a female donor with papillary thyroid cancer or a benign thyroid nodule (not recorded which). Some clones in this sample may be carry-over from other donors' samples. The specimen was adjacent normal tissue. CDR3 in amino acids: CASSSTGSGELFF. The CDR3 DNA sequence: TGTGCCAGCAGCTCGACAGGGTCCGGGGAGCTGTTTTTT.